This record covers a single T cell receptor (beta chain). This sample stems from a study of blood T cell repertoires in COVID-19. In the study overall: The cDNA or gDNA used as material had been derived from T cells, B-cell-depleted T cells, or PBMCs.

V was clipped by 0 bases and J by 4 bases, with 9 bases between them. The V gene's germline CDR1 is GTSNPN and CDR2 SVGIG (reference sequence). The CDR3 covers 14 residues. Assay: immunoSEQ multiplex PCR; the TCRdb copy retains only in-frame clones and omits some. The table lists 120,000 to 150,000 clones, about 89% of them singletons. This rearrangement joins TRBV30 to TRBJ1-4, with D possibly TRBD1 on 5 matching bases. The source is a man at least 80 years old with acute or convalescent COVID-19. Sequenced input: peripheral blood. CDR3 protein: CAWSVGGVNEKLFF. In nucleotides, the CDR3 is TGTGCCTGGAGTGTAGGAGGGGTTAATGAAAAACTGTTTTTT.